This entry concerns a single TCR beta chain. Its cognate antigen is unknown. Sequenced material consisted of expressed TCRB transcripts (all of the isolated RNA was reverse transcribed). Libraries were prepared by immunoSEQ multiplex PCR; TCRdb keeps only in-frame clonotypes and omits some of them. The sample includes around 13,000 clones, under 50% of them seen just once. The data originate from a study of beta chain features in type 1 diabetes. Notes on the study in general: Cells with high TCR expression could be over-represented when cDNA is sequenced.

Germline V gene lookup returns CDR1 SGHAT and CDR2 FQNNGV. V was cut by 5 bases and J by 7 bases, with 20 bases left in between. This CDR3 has 16 residues. Input material: stem cell memory CD4+ T cells from blood. This clonotype was obtained from a man between 18 and 35 years old in good health. This chain connects TRBV11-2 to TRBJ1-4; D is unclear. CDR3 sequence reads: CASSAEGRWGGEKLFF. The DNA of the CDR3 is TGTGCCAGCAGCGCGGAAGGGAGGTGGGGAGGTGAAAAACTGTTTTTT. Combining the CDR3 with reference TRBV11-2 and TRBJ1-4 gives the whole variable domain EAGVAQSPRYKIIEKRQSVAFWCNPISGHATLYWYQQILGQGPKLLIQFQNNGVVDDSQLPKDRFSAERLKGVDSTLKIQPAKLEDSAVYLCASSAEGRWGGEKLFFGSGTQLSVL.